The sequence of this TCR beta chain was determined in a study of Graves' ophthalmopathy and Graves' hyperthyroidism. This clonotype was seen many times. Its target is unknown. Study-level results: Ophthalmopathy progression was predicted by the model at approximately 70% sensitivity and about 79% specificity.

Germline values: CDR1 WSHSY, CDR2 SAAADI. The CDR3 contains 15 residues. Trimming cost V 3 bases and J 1 base, with 10 bases left between them. Amplified material comprised TCR beta CDR3 regions derived from RNA transcripts. HTBI-primed RT-PCR formed the first round, and a multiplex PCR formed the second. Each CDR3 protein gets one entry after TCRdb re-called the multiplex PCR reads with MiXCR. There are over a million distinct CDR3 sequences in the sample; about 38% occur only once, and approximately 10% lies in the top ten. This rearrangement joins TRBV10-2 to TRBJ1-5; D unresolved. Sequencing used peripheral blood or thyroid tissue (not recorded which). The receptor was isolated from an adult man with Graves' hyperthyroidism. Here the CDR3 reads CASSDRVRSNQPQHF. As DNA, the CDR3 is TGCGCCAGCAGTGACCGAGTTAGGAGCAATCAGCCCCAGCATTTT.